This T cell receptor beta chain was sequenced for a study of CD8 T cells in ankylosing spondylitis. Findings and caveats of the study: Some motif variants had been reported before (in reactive arthritis synovial fluid and blood). Several highly homologous variants made up a TCR beta motif, and this motif appeared characteristic of ankylosing spondylitis blood. Disease-associated clonotypes exhibited CD8+ identity and were relatively infrequent in peripheral blood. The authors reported significant enrichment of disease-linked clones in matched ankylosing spondylitis synovial fluid.

This clonotype was picked up a small number of times. No antigen is known for it. Each TCR beta library was made by quantitative 5'-RACE that incorporated molecular barcodes. TCRdb reprocessed the 5' RACE reads via MiXCR and lists one record per CDR3 protein. The repertoire consists of around 430,000 distinct CDR3 sequences, with roughly 18% occurring once and the leading ten covering just over 1%. The TCR originated in a male donor with ankylosing spondylitis. Sequenced sample: blood, either unsorted or a sorted T cell fraction (not recorded which).

CDR3 DNA: TGCGCCAGCAGCTACACAGGGGCAGAAAAACTGTTTTTT. Its protein product is CASSYTGAEKLFF. The chain is built from TRBV5-1 and TRBJ1-4, with TRBD1 identical over 7 bases. CDR3 length equals 13 residues. V shed 3 bases and J 8 bases; nucleotides not matched to a gene: 4. Per germline, CDR1 SGHRS and CDR2 YFSETQ.